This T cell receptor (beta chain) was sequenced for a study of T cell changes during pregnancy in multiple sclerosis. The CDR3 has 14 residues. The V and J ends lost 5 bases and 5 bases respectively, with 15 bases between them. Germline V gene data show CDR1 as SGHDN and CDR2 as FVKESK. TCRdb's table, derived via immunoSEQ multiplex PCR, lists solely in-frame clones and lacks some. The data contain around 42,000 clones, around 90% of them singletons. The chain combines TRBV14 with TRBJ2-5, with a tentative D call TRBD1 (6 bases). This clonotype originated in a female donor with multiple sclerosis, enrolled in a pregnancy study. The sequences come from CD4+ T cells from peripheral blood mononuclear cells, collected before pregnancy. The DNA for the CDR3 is TGTGCCAGCAGCTCCCTACAGGGAGAGGAGACCCAGTACTTC. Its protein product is CASSSLQGEETQYF. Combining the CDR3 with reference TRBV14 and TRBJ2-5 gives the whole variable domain EAGVTQFPSHSVIEKGQTVTLRCDPISGHDNLYWYRRVMGKEIKFLLHFVKESKQDESGMPNNRFLAERTGGTYSTLKVQPAELEDSGVYFCASSSLQGEETQYFGPGTRLLVL.